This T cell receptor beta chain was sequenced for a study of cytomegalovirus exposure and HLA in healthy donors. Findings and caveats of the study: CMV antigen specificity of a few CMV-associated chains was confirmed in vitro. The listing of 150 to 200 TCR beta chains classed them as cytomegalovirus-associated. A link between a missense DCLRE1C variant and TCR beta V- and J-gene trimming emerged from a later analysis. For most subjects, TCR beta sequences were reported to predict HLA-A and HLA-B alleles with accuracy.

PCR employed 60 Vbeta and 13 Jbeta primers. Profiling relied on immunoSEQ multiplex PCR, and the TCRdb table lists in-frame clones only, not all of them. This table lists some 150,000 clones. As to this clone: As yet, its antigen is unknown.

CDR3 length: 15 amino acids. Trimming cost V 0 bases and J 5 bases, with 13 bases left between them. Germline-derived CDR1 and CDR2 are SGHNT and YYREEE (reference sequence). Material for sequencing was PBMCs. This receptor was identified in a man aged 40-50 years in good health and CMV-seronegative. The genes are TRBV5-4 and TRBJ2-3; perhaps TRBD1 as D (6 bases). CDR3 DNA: TGTGCCAGCAGCTTGGAGGTGGGGGCTGGAGATACGCAGTATTTT. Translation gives CASSLEVGAGDTQYF. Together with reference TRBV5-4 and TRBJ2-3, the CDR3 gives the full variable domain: ETGVTQSPTHLIKTRGQQVTLRCSSQSGHNTVSWYQQALGQGPQFIFQYYREEENGRGNFPPRFSGLQFPNYSSELNVNALELDDSALYLCASSLEVGAGDTQYFGPGTRLTVL.